This T cell receptor beta chain was recovered during a study of shared clonotypes between healthy human individuals. Whole-study findings and limits: Larger estimated richness was generally recorded for naive subsets relative to memory subsets.

The V end was cut by 7 bases, the J end by 0 bases, with 19 bases between. The CDR3 consists of 15 residues. From germline, CDR1 is SQVTM and CDR2 ANQGSEA. The method was immunoSEQ multiplex PCR; TCRdb's version includes in-frame clones alone and lacks a portion of them. The sample has around 2.5 million clones, more than 85% seen once. Remarks on this clone: Antigen: not known.

The V gene is TRBV29-1, the J gene TRBJ2-7; D is uncertain. The TCR originated in a man aged 18 to 29 in good health. Some clones in this sample may be carry-over from other donors' samples. Sequences were obtained from naive CD4+ T cells from PBMCs. Described subset: CD45RA+ positively selected. CDR3 bases: TGCAGCGCCTTAAAGGGTGGGGTAAGCTCCTACGAGCAGTACTTC. It is translated as CSALKGGVSSYEQYF.